This T cell receptor (beta chain) was identified in a study of blood T cell repertoires in COVID-19. On the study more broadly: Researchers got acute and convalescent COVID-19 samples from the United States, Italy and Spain.

The germline V gene encodes CDR1 WNHNN and CDR2 SYGVQD (reference sequence). CDR3 size: 12 residues. Trimming removed 7 bases from V and 2 bases from J, with 6 bases in between. Under the authors' procedure: For nucleated cells, counts were estimated from reference gene primer amplification. The assay was immunoSEQ multiplex PCR, and TCRdb's table has in-frame clones only and misses some. The V and J calls and clone size were taken over from that table, and D and trimming were inferred from the DNA. Here the sample spans over 250,000 clones, over 85% being singletons. Participant age was roughly 18 to 90 years, and participants resided in approximately 24 US areas.

The chain is built from TRBV10-1 and TRBJ1-5; the D is unclear. The sample comprised PBMCs or T cells enriched from blood (not recorded which). This clonotype was sampled from a woman aged 60 to 75 who had recovered from COVID-19. CDR3 loop: CASNAGNQPQHF. In DNA form, the CDR3 reads TGCGCCAGCAACGCGGGCAATCAGCCCCAGCATTTT.